The clone carrying this TCR beta chain was picked up one time. This sample stems from a study of CD8+CD57+ T cells in acquired aplastic anemia. TCR beta VDJ and CDR3 were profiled, and genomic DNA was the template. From the reads, TCRdb called clonotypes with MiXCR, one entry per CDR3 protein. The repertoire holds roughly 420,000 distinct CDR3 sequences, approximately 70% seen once, with 3% to 5% in the top ten. Germline loops: CDR1 LGHNA, CDR2 YSLEER. The CDR3 totals 14 residues. The germline V and J ends were trimmed by 0 bases and 4 bases, with 9 bases remaining between them. The clonotype was recovered from a human donor in good health, serving as a control. The material sequenced was sorted CD4+, CD8+, or CD8+CD57+ T cells (not recorded which) from PBMCs. The genes are TRBV4-3 and TRBJ1-2; D not resolved. In DNA form, the CDR3 reads TGCGCCAGCAGCCAAGATAGCGACGGCTATGGCTACACCTTC. Amino acid sequence: CASSQDSDGYGYTF.